The 25 T cell receptor beta chains below come from one sample, sequenced in a study of cytomegalovirus exposure and HLA in healthy donors. With 60 Vbeta and 13 Jbeta primers, the PCR was carried out. The repertoire was sequenced with immunoSEQ multiplex PCR; TCRdb's copy has only in-frame clones and lacks some. Here the sample spans about 200,000 clones, around 79% being singletons. The sample was PBMCs. The receptors originated from a girl under 18 in good health and CMV-seropositive.

This sequence joins TRBV5-4 and TRBJ2-3, with a tentative D call TRBD1 (5 bases). CDR1 and CDR2 (germline): SGHNT, YYREEE (reference sequence). The CDR3 consists of 17 residues. Between the trimmed V and J ends, which lost 4 bases and 0 bases, there was a span of 18 bases. The CDR3 spells CASSPKGAGLSTDTQYF. As DNA, the CDR3 is TGTGCCAGCAGCCCAAAAGGGGCTGGATTAAGCACAGATACGCAGTATTTT.

The rearrangement uses TRBV7-7 and TRBJ2-2, with 7 bases lining up with TRBD2. J was trimmed by 4 bases and V by 7 bases; bases with no gene match: 9. This CDR3 has 15 residues. CDR1 SSHAT and CDR2 FNYEAQ come from the germline V gene (reference sequence). The CDR3 bases are TGTGCCAGCACCGTTTACGGGGGGAGCACCGGGGAGCTGTTTTTT. Its protein is CASTVYGGSTGELFF. Full variable domain (missing parts from reference TRBV7-7 and TRBJ2-2): GAGVSQSPRYKVTKRGQDVTLRCDPISSHATLYWYQQALGQGPEFLTYFNYEAQPDKSGLPSDRFSAERPEGSISTLTIQRTEQRDSAMYRCASTVYGGSTGELFFGEGSRLTVL.

This chain uses TRBV10-3 with TRBJ2-7; tentatively, D is TRBD1 (6 bases). V lost 5 bases to trimming and J lost 6 bases, with 14 bases between them. Germline V gene lookup returns CDR1 ENHRY and CDR2 SYGVKD. The CDR3 spans 13 residues. The CDR3 sequence: CAISQTGSGEQYF. CDR3 DNA sequence: TGTGCCATCAGTCAGACAGGCTCGGGCGAGCAGTACTTC.

V and J are TRBV6-5 and TRBJ1-2; D gene uncertain. With 4 bases removed from V and 3 bases from J, the gap between germline ends came to 3 bases. In germline, CDR1 is MNHEY, CDR2 SVGAGI. The CDR3 loop spans 11 amino acids. The chain's CDR3 is CASSSDYGYTF. In DNA form, the CDR3 reads TGTGCCAGCAGTTCTGACTATGGCTACACCTTC.

This clone has a single count. The chain has TRBV7-9 and TRBJ2-3, with 10 bases matching TRBD2. This CDR3 region has 16 residues. The germline gives CDR1 SEHNR, CDR2 FQNEAQ (reference sequence). The ends lost 1 base at V and 6 bases at J; junction bases unmatched: 7. Written as DNA, the CDR3 is TGTGCCAGCAGCTTAGTTAGCGGGGGGACCCTCGATACGCAGTATTTT. Translating it yields CASSLVSGGTLDTQYF.

The CDR3, as DNA: TGTGCCAGCAGTTACAGCTGGACAGCCAAAGAGACCCAGTACTTC. Amino acid sequence: CASSYSWTAKETQYF. This chain joins TRBV6-5 and TRBJ2-5, with D perhaps matching TRBD1 (6 bases). Trimming removed 2 bases from V and 3 bases from J, with 13 bases in between. Germline CDR1 is MNHEY and CDR2 is SVGAGI. The CDR3 runs to 15 residues.

The rearrangement joins TRBV5-6 to TRBJ2-5, with 8 bases that match TRBD1. The CDR3 consists of 13 residues. V gave up 1 base and J gave up 6 bases; unmatched junction bases: 2. Germline assignment: CDR1 SGHDT and CDR2 YYEEEE. The CDR3 protein is CASSLRDRQTQYF. In nucleotides, the CDR3 is TGTGCCAGCAGCTTGCGGGACAGGCAGACCCAGTACTTC.

The V gene is TRBV2, the J gene TRBJ2-2; D is perhaps TRBD2 (5 bases). Germline V lookup: CDR1 SNHLY, CDR2 FYNNEI. V lost 6 bases to trimming and J lost 1 base, with 15 bases between them. The CDR3 length is 16 residues. The CDR3 spells CASSEAGVRNTGELFF. Here the CDR3 DNA reads TGTGCCAGCAGCGAGGCCGGGGTTCGGAACACCGGGGAGCTGTTTTTT.

The chain is built from TRBV4-3 and TRBJ2-6; unclear D gene. Germline V gives CDR1 LGHNA, CDR2 YSLEER. The CDR3 totals 18 residues. Trimming pared 0 bases from V and 0 bases from J, leaving 12 bases between. CDR3 protein: CASSQDLVRISGANVLTF. DNA of the CDR3: TGCGCCAGCAGCCAAGATCTGGTGAGGATCTCTGGGGCCAACGTCCTGACTTTC.

The V and J genes are TRBV5-1 and TRBJ2-2, with 10 bases matching TRBD1. Trimming removed 2 bases from V and 6 bases from J; junction bases left unmatched: 7. There are 16 residues in the CDR3. CDR1 and CDR2 from the germline V gene are SGHRS and YFSETQ. CDR3 residues: CASSFFGTGASGELFF. In nucleotides, the CDR3 is TGCGCCAGCAGCTTTTTCGGGACAGGGGCATCCGGGGAGCTGTTTTTT.

V gene TRBV19 combines with J gene TRBJ1-1; D is uncertain. Germline V CDR1 and CDR2: LNHDA, SQIVND (reference sequence). The CDR3 covers 12 residues. V was shortened by 8 bases and J by 0 bases, with 7 bases between the two germline ends. Here the CDR3 reads CASSPMNTEAFF. The CDR3, as DNA: TGTGCCAGTTCCCCCATGAACACTGAAGCTTTCTTT.

The genes are TRBV10-1 and TRBJ2-1; TRBD2 aligns across 8 bases. Germline assignment: CDR1 WNHNN and CDR2 SYGVQD (reference sequence). The junction had 5 bases not matched to a gene; V was cut back by 0 bases and J by 7 bases. The CDR3 length is 15 residues. In nucleotides, the CDR3 is TGCGCCAGCAGTGAGTCGACGGGGGGGCCGAATGAGCAGTTCTTC. Translation: CASSESTGGPNEQFF.

This clone has only a few counts. The gene calls are TRBV11-3 and TRBJ1-5; TRBD1 is a possible D gene (5 bases). Trimming cost V 6 bases and J 1 base, with 22 bases left between them. This CDR3 has 18 amino acids. Germline CDR1 and CDR2: SGHNT and YENEEA. In DNA form, the CDR3 reads TGTGCCAGCAGACCATCAACCGCCCACAGGTCAAGCAATCAGCCCCAGCATTTT. This gives the protein CASRPSTAHRSSNQPQHF. Looking up the rest from reference TRBV11-3 and TRBJ1-5 gives the full variable domain: EAGVVQSPRYKIIEKKQPVAFWCNPISGHNTLYWYLQNLGQGPELLIRYENEEAVDDSQLPKDRFSAERLKGVDSTLKIQPAELGDSAVYLCASRPSTAHRSSNQPQHFGDGTRLSIL.

This clone was detected once. The chain uses TRBV4-1 and TRBJ1-2; perhaps TRBD1 as D (6 bases). Per germline, CDR1 MGHRA and CDR2 YSYEKL. With 2 bases removed from V and 5 bases from J, the gap between germline ends came to 21 bases. The CDR3 has 17 amino acids. The CDR3 nucleotides read TGCGCCAGCAGCCAACCAGCCAAGGGGGGGGCAGGGTATGGCTACACCTTC. This gives the protein CASSQPAKGGAGYGYTF.

The chain employs TRBV19 and TRBJ1-3, with 9 bases fitting TRBD1. V gave up 4 bases and J gave up 1 base; unmatched junction bases: 5. CDR3 length: 16 residues. Germline V gene data show CDR1 as LNHDA and CDR2 as SQIVND (reference sequence). The CDR3 DNA is TGTGCCAGTAGTACCGTGGACAGGGGATCTGGAAACACCATATATTTT. It encodes CASSTVDRGSGNTIYF.

The rearrangement uses TRBV9 and TRBJ2-7; 12 nucleotides agree with TRBD2. This CDR3 region has 14 residues. Per the germline V gene, CDR1 is SGDLS and CDR2 is YYNGEE. V gave up 4 bases and J gave up 6 bases; unmatched junction bases: 5. The CDR3 DNA reads as TGTGCCAGCAGCTTTGGACTAGCGGGGAGCGAGCAGTACTTC. This sequence encodes CASSFGLAGSEQYF.

This rearrangement joins TRBV10-3 to TRBJ1-1, with D perhaps matching TRBD1 (6 bases). The CDR3 has 13 amino acids. V was cut by 7 bases and J by 1 base, with 10 bases left in between. Germline CDR1 ENHRY, CDR2 SYGVKD. The chain's CDR3 is CAITQDRNTEAFF. The CDR3 DNA follows: TGTGCCATCACCCAGGACAGGAACACTGAAGCTTTCTTT.

This chain joins TRBV21-1 and TRBJ2-5; the D segment call TRBD2 is taken from the table without a DNA check. TRBV21-1 is a pseudogene locus. The CDR3 loop spans 19 amino acids. In DNA, the CDR3 is TGTGCCAGCACCCCGATCCCCTCCTGCGGGGGGGCCTTTTTCGAGACCCAGTACTTC. This translates into CASTPIPSCGGAFFETQYF.

This clone was seen a single time. V and J are TRBV4-3 and TRBJ2-4, with TRBD1 as a possible D gene (5 bases). CDR3 length equals 13 residues. V was clipped by 2 bases and J by 12 bases, with 14 bases between them. The germline gives CDR1 LGHNA, CDR2 YSLEER. CDR3 amino acids: CASSQSSAGPQYF. CDR3 bases: TGCGCCAGCAGCCAAAGTTCGGCAGGGCCTCAGTACTTC.

This chain links TRBV9 with TRBJ1-6; a possible D gene is TRBD1 (5 bases). Germline CDR1 SGDLS, CDR2 YYNGEE. The CDR3 has 17 amino acids. Trimming removed 3 bases at V and 0 bases at J, with 13 bases between. The CDR3 sequence is CASSGQSGGSYNSPLHF. In nucleotides, the CDR3 is TGTGCCAGCAGCGGCCAGTCGGGGGGCTCCTATAATTCACCCCTCCACTTT.

V and J are TRBV6-6 and TRBJ2-1, with 8 bases matching TRBD2. With V trimmed by 7 bases and J by 9 bases, 11 bases remained unmatched. CDR1 and CDR2 from the germline V gene are MNHNY and SVGAGI (reference sequence). The CDR3 is 14 residues long. CDR3 sequence: CASKTGGPLPEQFF. Here the CDR3 DNA reads TGTGCCAGCAAGACGGGGGGGCCATTGCCTGAGCAGTTCTTC.

J is TRBJ1-2 and V is TRBV7-2; 7 nucleotides agree with TRBD1. This CDR3 contains 14 residues. Trimming at V came to 1 base and at J to 8 bases, leaving 7 bases not matched to a gene. CDR1 and CDR2 (germline): SGHTA, FQGNSA. In DNA, the CDR3 is TGTGCCAGCAGCTTAGTAGGACAGGCAGGAGGCTACACCTTC. This encodes CASSLVGQAGGYTF. Together with reference TRBV7-2 and TRBJ1-2, the CDR3 gives the full variable domain: GAGVSQSPSNKVTEKGKDVELRCDPISGHTALYWYRQSLGQGLEFLIYFQGNSAPDKSGLPSDRFSAERTGGSVSTLTIQRTQQEDSAVYLCASSLVGQAGGYTFGSGTRLTVV.

The rearrangement uses TRBV6-6 and TRBJ2-3; TRBD2 matches at 13 bases. The CDR3 runs to 15 residues. The germline V gene encodes CDR1 MNHNY and CDR2 SVGAGI (reference sequence). V dropped 5 bases and J dropped 6; count of bases not matched to a gene: 5. CDR3 loop: CASSPTSGGADTQYF. The CDR3, as DNA: TGTGCCAGCAGTCCTACTAGCGGGGGGGCGGATACGCAGTATTTT.

This clone was observed a few times. This chain connects TRBV5-1 to TRBJ2-1; TRBD2 aligns across 12 bases. This CDR3 comprises 16 residues. V was pared by 2 bases and J by 8 bases, with 8 bases of the junction left unmatched. Germline CDR1 is SGHRS and CDR2 is YFSETQ. The CDR3 nucleotides read TGCGCCAGCAGCTTTCCTCTAGCGGGGGGGCGCGATGAGCAGTTCTTC. It specifies CASSFPLAGGRDEQFF.

The chain links TRBV2 to TRBJ2-3, with TRBD2 identical over 7 bases. The germline CDR1 and CDR2 sequences are SNHLY and FYNNEI. The CDR3 contains 14 residues. The V and J ends lost 10 bases and 1 base, in that order; junction bases with no gene match: 8. The CDR3 reads CATRSGGGTDTQYF. For the CDR3, the DNA is TGTGCCACCCGATCGGGGGGAGGCACAGATACGCAGTATTTT.